This T cell receptor (beta chain) emerged from a study of blood T cell repertoires in COVID-19 (TCRdb year 2020). Study-wide context: Samples covering the acute and convalescent phases of COVID-19 were provided by collaborators in the United States, Italy and Spain. The prospective study material was composed of cDNA or gDNA derived from T cells, B-cell-depleted T cells, or PBMCs. Subjects who had been exposed to COVID-19, were actively infected with it, or had recovered from it provided the deeply sampled blood TCRbeta repertoires that made up the dataset. The repertoires were made available in a free public database intended to serve as a resource for research on the immune response to SARS-CoV-2. The samples were drawn from two sources: the first 160 participants of the ongoing ImmuneRACE study, and about 1,300 subjects contributed by 6 global collaborators. The sample metadata nearly always contained a de-identified subject ID, COVID-19 status, age in years and sex. Where HLA class I and class II types were available, the types were taken from metadata supplied by the sample provider, not from assay-based typing.

As regards this clone: The specificity of this receptor is unknown. Nothing much larger sits one base from this clone, and base qualities are not available.

The immunoSEQ Assay, a bias-controlled multiplex PCR, was used to amplify TCRbeta CDR3 regions from genomic DNA. The published analysis was carried out like this. Within the assay, amplification of reference gene primers was used to estimate how many nucleated cells each sample contained. Sequence reads were collapsed and filtered to measure the absolute abundance of every unique TCRbeta CDR3 rearrangement. For each sample, productive Simpson clonality was calculated as the square root of Simpson's diversity index across productive rearrangements. This is the immuneACCESS table as TCRdb keeps it, with only in-frame sequences that have V and J called. A part of the clones is gone; compared with another copy, unresolved V genes explain less than half, and the rest is unexplained. The V and J calls and clone size were taken over from that table, and D and trimming were inferred from the DNA. In this sample the table shows about 230,000 clones, approximately 80% of which occur a single time. In total, the top ten clones hold around 30% of the sample.

The germline ends are 19 bases apart after V is trimmed by 4 bases and J by 9 bases. CDR1 is given as KGHSH and CDR2 as LQKENI, both from the germline V gene. The CDR3 covers 15 residues, taking in both the cysteine and the phenylalanine. The kept DNA is CDR3 alone, 45 bases in frame from the first base. The collaborating institutions used their own protocols to collect whole blood in K2EDTA tubes. Collaborator samples were shipped for TCRbeta analysis as frozen whole blood, isolated PBMCs, or DNA extracted from either sample type. What the study reported, not specific to this receptor: How much clinical and demographic metadata was included differed by source and by participant, and the metadata was provided uncurated.

Recombination connected TRBV18 to TRBJ1-5; the D gene cannot be resolved reliably. What was sequenced was peripheral blood. This clonotype originated in a man aged 40-50 years with acute or convalescent COVID-19. The DNA sequence follows: TGTGCCAGCTCACGGTCCCCATTTTCGAGAGGGCCCCAGCATTTT. Its translation reads: CASSRSPFSRGPQHF.